Below, 7 T cell receptor beta chains from the same sample are listed, as sequenced in a study of blood T cells in healthy people across ages (dated by TCRdb to 2013 to 2016). Library preparation used 5' RACE. For sequencing, an Illumina HiSeq 2500 was employed. The second PCR ran for roughly 7 to 11 cycles and used a J-beta primer mix along with a sample-barcoded 5' primer. Using fastp at Q25 and MiXCR, TCRdb reprocessed the public reads and kept productive beta chains. Each record represents a unique CDR3 protein, reported with the most common genes and DNA among its rows. The sample table contains some 1.5 million distinct CDR3 sequences; only one count was recorded for roughly two fifths of them. About 3.8% of the sample lies in the top ten. The sequenced sample was blood. Receptors were obtained from a young woman in good health.

The table lists this clonotype with a few counts. The rearrangement uses TRBV21-1 and TRBJ1-1; the D call TRBD1 from the table was never checked on the DNA. TRBV21-1 is a pseudogene segment. The CDR3 extends over 15 amino acids. The CDR3 DNA follows: TGTGCCAGCAGCCACTCTGACAGGGGGATCGGTGAAGCTTTCTTT. Translation: CASSHSDRGIGEAFF.

This clonotype was seen more than once but under ten times. The CDR3 here is CASSPGGTGGYNEQFF. The CDR3 nucleotides are TGCGCCAGCAGCCCGGGGGGAACAGGGGGTTACAATGAGCAGTTCTTC. The rearrangement uses TRBV4-3 and TRBJ2-1; D might be TRBD1 (8 bases). CDR1 and CDR2 from the germline V gene are LGHNA and YSLEER. The CDR3 runs to 16 residues. The V end was cut by 4 bases, the J end by 4 bases, with 17 bases between.

This clonotype was seen a few times. The chain uses TRBV6-2 or TRBV6-3 and TRBJ2-1; perhaps TRBD2 as D (7 bases). Germline CDR1 reads MNHEY; CDR2 reads SVGEGT. The CDR3 spans 17 residues. V was shortened by 2 bases and J by 5 bases, with 19 bases between the two germline ends. CDR3 in amino acids: CASSYPGGTPRDNEQFF. CDR3 nucleotides: TGTGCCAGCAGTTACCCGGGGGGCACCCCCCGTGACAATGAGCAGTTCTTC.

The chain joins TRBV20-1 to TRBJ2-1; a possible D gene is TRBD2 (5 bases). The J call may not be correct, given that the DNA end is closer to TRBJ2-7. The CDR3 length is 14 residues. Germline CDR1 is DFQATT and CDR2 is SNEGSKA (reference sequence). This CDR3 is CSASVSDLPYEQYF. Here the CDR3 DNA reads TGCAGTGCTAGTGTTAGCGACCTCCCCTACGAGCAGTACTTC.

This clonotype was counted between two and nine times. The V and J genes are TRBV20-1 and TRBJ2-1; TRBD1 agrees at 9 bases. Germline V gene lookup returns CDR1 DFQATT and CDR2 SNEGSKA (reference sequence). After removal of 7 bases from V and 0 bases from J, the junction contained 1 base not matched to a gene. CDR3 length: 13 amino acids. DNA for the CDR3: TGCAGTGTGACAGGGGGCTCCTACAATGAGCAGTTCTTC. Its translation is CSVTGGSYNEQFF.

This rearrangement joins TRBV3-1 to TRBJ2-5; no reliable D call. The tail of the sequence fits TRBJ2-7 better, so the J call may be wrong. Germline V lookup: CDR1 LGHDT, CDR2 YNNKEL (reference sequence). The CDR3 extends over 15 amino acids. The chain's CDR3 is CASSQDTSNIYEQYF. The CDR3 DNA sequence: TGTGCCAGCAGCCAAGACACCTCTAATATCTACGAGCAGTACTTC.

The chain couples TRBV7-2 to TRBJ1-3; the D gene is possibly TRBD1 (6 bases). Trimming pared 3 bases from V and 0 bases from J, leaving 12 bases between. The CDR3 has 16 residues. The germline V gene has CDR1 SGHTA and CDR2 FQGNSA. The CDR3 spells CASSFTGTFSGNTIYF. The CDR3 DNA reads TGTGCCAGCAGCTTTACAGGGACTTTCTCTGGAAACACCATATATTTT.